This TCR beta chain originates from a study of T cells in localized non-small cell lung cancer. Produced via immunoSEQ multiplex PCR; TCRdb's table is partial and in-frame only. The sample lists approximately 52,000 clones, about nine tenths occurring once. CDR1 is SGDLS and CDR2 is YYNGEE in the germline V gene. V dropped 4 bases and J dropped 8 bases, with 15 bases sitting between them. The CDR3 is 14 amino acids. This TCR came from a male donor aged 60 or over with stage III squamous cell lung carcinoma. Source: peripheral blood, taken before any cancer treatment. The chain uses TRBV9 and TRBJ2-2; D unclear. The DNA for the CDR3 is TGTGCCAGCAGCATGACGCGAGTATCGGGGGAGCTGTTTTTT. It specifies CASSMTRVSGELFF. The entire variable domain, with the rest obtained from reference TRBV9 and TRBJ2-2, is as follows: DSGVTQTPKHLITATGQRVTLRCSPRSGDLSVYWYQQSLDQGLQFLIQYYNGEERAKGNILERFSAQQFPDLHSELNLSSLELGDSALYFCASSMTRVSGELFFGEGSRLTVL.